These T cell receptor beta chains were read from a single sample in a study of cytomegalovirus exposure and HLA in healthy donors. TCRdb keeps only in-frame clones here, not all; method: immunoSEQ multiplex PCR. This sample yields about 160,000 clones, of which roughly 79% are seen a single time; about a tenth belongs to the top ten. Sequences were obtained from PBMCs. All receptors come from a man between 18 and 35 years old in good health and CMV-seropositive. Both conserved end residues are part of each CDR3. The D gene is left open where the match is weak. Expanded clones are given a class, and other clones once, few, many or no size at all.

d_call j_call clone_size v_call cdr3_aa cdr3_nt
. TRBJ1-1 . TRBV15 CATSRDRIRQNTEAFF TGTGCCACCAGCAGAGATAGGATAAGACAGAACACTGAAGCTTTCTTT
. TRBJ2-1 few TRBV6-4 CASKRDILDNEQFF TGTGCCAGCAAACGGGACATACTAGACAATGAGCAGTTCTTC
. TRBJ1-2 once TRBV29-1 CSVQRTRGGYTF TGCAGCGTTCAAAGAACCAGGGGTGGCTACACCTTC
. TRBJ1-6 . TRBV5-1 CASSFGLSSYNSPLHF TGCGCCAGCAGCTTTGGCCTCAGCTCCTATAATTCACCCCTCCACTTT
. TRBJ2-7 . TRBV6-4 CASSDYIGSYEQYF TGTGCCAGCAGTGACTATATAGGGAGCTACGAGCAGTACTTC
. TRBJ2-7 . TRBV6-1 CASSAGASSSYEQYF TGTGCCAGCAGCGCTGGGGCGTCAAGCTCCTACGAGCAGTACTTC
TRBD2 TRBJ2-2 . TRBV14 CASSQEVAGAWNTGELFF TGTGCCAGCAGCCAGGAGGTAGCGGGAGCGTGGAACACCGGGGAGCTGTTTTTT
. TRBJ2-3 . TRBV7-8 CASSLLAGSREYF TGTGCCAGCAGCTTACTGGCGGGGTCCCGGGAGTATTTT
TRBD1 TRBJ2-7 . TRBV5-1 CASSSDRAYEQYF TGCGCCAGCAGCTCGGACAGGGCCTACGAGCAGTACTTC
. TRBJ1-3 . TRBV18 CASSPMGALTSGNTIYF TGTGCCAGCTCACCGATGGGGGCCTTAACCTCTGGAAACACCATATATTTT
TRBD2 TRBJ2-1 . TRBV4-2 CASSQDSASGLNNEQFF TGTGCCAGCAGCCAAGATTCAGCTAGCGGGCTTAACAATGAGCAGTTCTTC
. TRBJ1-3 . TRBV9 CASSVGGNSGNTIYF TGTGCCAGCAGCGTAGGAGGGAACTCTGGAAACACCATATATTTT
. TRBJ2-1 once TRBV5-1 CASSLRLSSYNEQFF TGCGCCAGCAGCTTGCGTCTGAGCTCCTACAATGAGCAGTTCTTC
TRBD2 TRBJ2-1 . TRBV5-6 CASSLSAGGDNEQFF TGTGCCAGCAGCTTAAGCGCGGGAGGGGACAATGAGCAGTTCTTC
. TRBJ1-1 . TRBV7-8 CASSFGMNTEAFF TGTGCCAGCAGCTTCGGGATGAACACTGAAGCTTTCTTT
TRBD2 TRBJ2-6 . TRBV27 CASTLLAGAGANVLTF TGTGCCAGCACCCTACTAGCGGGAGCTGGGGCCAACGTCCTGACTTTC
TRBD1 TRBJ2-2 . TRBV6-1 CASSEEQGASGELFF TGTGCCAGCAGTGAAGAGCAGGGGGCGAGCGGGGAGCTGTTTTTT
. TRBJ2-2 . TRBV2 CASSLGEDYLDTGELFF TGTGCCAGCAGTCTGGGGGAGGACTACCTCGACACCGGGGAGCTGTTTTTT
. TRBJ2-7 . TRBV7-6 CASSLGRVPTYEQYF TGTGCCAGCAGCTTAGGCAGGGTACCTACCTACGAGCAGTACTTC
. TRBJ2-7 . TRBV2 CASKLLVGSSYEQYF TGTGCCAGCAAACTACTAGTGGGGAGCTCCTACGAGCAGTACTTC
. TRBJ1-1 . TRBV7-9 CASSSTGIRATEAFF TGTGCCAGCAGCTCAACAGGGATTCGGGCCACTGAAGCTTTCTTT
TRBD2 TRBJ2-1 . TRBV10-3 CAIRGLASSSYNEQFF TGTGCCATCAGGGGACTAGCGTCAAGCTCCTACAATGAGCAGTTCTTC
TRBD1 TRBJ2-7 . TRBV5-1 CASSWTGGWEQYF TGCGCCAGCAGCTGGACAGGGGGCTGGGAGCAGTACTTC
TRBD1 TRBJ2-3 once TRBV6-1 CASSESQGSAFITDTQYF TGTGCCAGCAGTGAGTCACAGGGGTCTGCTTTCATCACAGATACGCAGTATTTT
. TRBJ2-5 . TRBV4-2 CASSQDANRQETQYF TGTGCCAGCAGCCAAGATGCAAACCGGCAAGAGACCCAGTACTTC